The sequence of this T cell receptor (beta chain) was determined in a study of cytomegalovirus exposure and HLA in healthy donors. Study-wide findings and caveats: CMV antigen specificity was confirmed in vitro for a few CMV-associated chains.

Primers included in the PCR were 60 Vbeta and 13 Jbeta primers. TCRdb keeps only in-frame clones here, not all; method: immunoSEQ multiplex PCR. The sample holds about 280,000 clones, around 90% seen once. To note about this clone: What it recognizes is unknown.

This CDR3 contains 14 residues. The J segment lost 4 bases and the V segment lost 6 bases, leaving 5 bases of the junction unmatched. In germline, CDR1 is MNHNS, CDR2 SASEGT. The sample consisted of PBMCs. The TCR comes from a woman aged 18-29 years in good health and CMV-seronegative. The V call is TRBV6-1, the J call TRBJ2-3; 9 bases fit TRBD1. CDR3 sequence reads: CASRRTGDADTQYF. The CDR3 DNA reads TGTGCCAGCAGACGGACAGGGGATGCAGATACGCAGTATTTT.